This entry lists 27 T cell receptor beta chains sequenced from one sample in a study of blood T cell repertoires in COVID-19. Clones were read by immunoSEQ multiplex PCR, and TCRdb kept only the in-frame ones, dropping some. The sample includes just under 60,000 clones, approximately 80% seen only once; the top ten take roughly 13%. Sequenced: peripheral blood. The receptors derive from a man of 80 years or more with acute or convalescent COVID-19.

V is TRBV28 and J is TRBJ1-6; 9 bases map to TRBD1. Germline trimming cut 5 bases from V and 7 bases from J; bases unmatched to any gene: 15. Germline V lookup: CDR1 MDHEN, CDR2 SYDVKM. The CDR3 consists of 18 residues. The CDR3 coding sequence is TGTGCCAGCAGTACCGGGACAGGGACGCGGGTGAAGAATTCACCCCTCCACTTT. Protein product: CASSTGTGTRVKNSPLHF.

This chain uses TRBV2 with TRBJ1-2; D gene ambiguous. CDR3 length: 13 residues. CDR1 and CDR2 (germline): SNHLY, FYNNEI. Trimming cost V 2 bases and J 4 bases, with 8 bases left between them. CDR3 amino acids: CASSESGSYGYTF. CDR3 sequence (DNA): TGTGCCAGCAGTGAAAGCGGCAGCTATGGCTACACCTTC.

The V gene is TRBV6-1, the J gene TRBJ2-3, with TRBD2 as a possible D gene (5 bases). CDR3 size: 14 residues. V was trimmed by 3 bases and J by 5 bases, leaving 12 bases between them. Germline CDR1 is MNHNS and CDR2 is SASEGT. The DNA for the CDR3 is TGTGCCAGCAGTGAGTGGGAGAGGAGAGATACGCAGTATTTT. This gives the protein CASSEWERRDTQYF.

V gene TRBV10-1 combines with J gene TRBJ2-1; 10 nucleotides agree with TRBD2. The germline V gene encodes CDR1 WNHNN and CDR2 SYGVQD (reference sequence). The J segment lost 5 bases and the V segment lost 6 bases, leaving 10 bases of the junction unmatched. CDR3 length: 16 residues. The CDR3 DNA reads TGCGCCAGCAGCGTGAAGACTAGCGGGTCTAACAATGAGCAGTTCTTC. Its protein product is CASSVKTSGSNNEQFF.

V gene TRBV29-1 combines with J gene TRBJ1-1; 7 nucleotides align to TRBD1. V dropped 8 bases and J dropped 5; count of bases not matched to a gene: 8. The CDR3 contains 12 residues. Per the germline V gene, CDR1 is SQVTM and CDR2 is ANQGSEA. CDR3 in DNA: TGCAGCACCAAAACAGGGGATACTGAAGCTTTCTTT. Its protein is CSTKTGDTEAFF.

The chain uses TRBV19 and TRBJ1-1, with 7 bases fitting TRBD1. The CDR3 has 16 amino acids. Germline lookup yields CDR1 LNHDA and CDR2 SQIVND (reference sequence). V lost 7 bases, J lost 3 bases, and 14 bases stayed unmatched. CDR3: CASIDRAGGMDTEAFF. In DNA form, the CDR3 reads TGTGCCAGTATCGATCGGGCAGGGGGTATGGACACTGAAGCTTTCTTT.

This chain links TRBV12-2 with TRBJ2-3; the D call TRBD2 from the table was never checked on the DNA. TRBV12-2 constitutes a pseudogene. This CDR3 has 17 residues. The CDR3, as DNA: TGTGCAAGTCGCCCCCCCGGGGAGCGGGAGTCCGAAGATACGCAGTATTTT. Translation gives CASRPPGERESEDTQYF.

The chain has TRBV12-3 or TRBV12-4 and TRBJ2-2; D ambiguous. The CDR3 is 13 amino acids. Trimming pared 5 bases from V and 3 bases from J, leaving 7 bases between. The CDR3 nucleotides read TGTGCCAGCAGTACCCGGGACACCGGGGAGCTGTTTTTT. Residues: CASSTRDTGELFF.

J is TRBJ1-5 and V is TRBV2; D is perhaps TRBD1 (5 bases). Per the germline V gene, CDR1 is SNHLY and CDR2 is FYNNEI. V lost 4 bases, J lost 1 base, and 5 bases lay in between. CDR3 length equals 13 residues. The CDR3 DNA is TGTGCCAGCAGTGGACAGAGCAATCAGCCCCAGCATTTT. Translated, it gives CASSGQSNQPQHF.

This chain joins TRBV11-3 and TRBJ2-5; the D gene is possibly TRBD2 (6 bases). Trimming took off 5 bases at V and 2 bases at J, with 15 bases between the two ends. CDR3 size: 15 residues. Per the germline V gene, CDR1 is SGHNT and CDR2 is YENEEA. CDR3: CASSHSLARQETQYF. In DNA form, the CDR3 reads TGTGCCAGCAGCCACTCCCTAGCGAGGCAAGAGACCCAGTACTTC.

The chain recombines TRBV5-5 with TRBJ1-2; possibly TRBD1 for D (6 bases). The CDR3 contains 15 residues. Trimming took off 0 bases at V and 2 bases at J, with 11 bases between the two ends. Germline CDR1 is SGHKS and CDR2 is YYEKEE (reference sequence). In DNA, the CDR3 is TGTGCCAGCAGCTTGGCCCGCGGACAGAACTATGGCTACACCTTC. Translation gives CASSLARGQNYGYTF.

The chain has TRBV5-1 and TRBJ2-5; tentatively, D is TRBD1 (6 bases). Per the germline V gene, CDR1 is SGHRS and CDR2 is YFSETQ. The CDR3 runs 15 residues. V was cut by 4 bases and J by 2 bases, with 15 bases left in between. The CDR3 DNA sequence: TGCGCCAGCAGCAAGGCGGACAGTCCTCAAGAGACCCAGTACTTC. Amino acids: CASSKADSPQETQYF.

The chain employs TRBV10-3 and TRBJ1-2, with 7 bases matching TRBD1. The CDR3 contains 17 residues. Germline trimming cut 4 bases from V and 4 bases from J; bases unmatched to any gene: 15. In germline, CDR1 is ENHRY, CDR2 SYGVKD. The CDR3 region has the DNA TGTGCCATCAGTGGAGGTCAGGGGGACCCTTCGGGCTATGGCTACACCTTC. Protein sequence: CAISGGQGDPSGYGYTF.

J is TRBJ1-4 and V is TRBV7-9; D gene uncertain. V lost 5 bases and J lost 4, with 11 bases in between. CDR3 length equals 14 residues. Germline V gene sequence: CDR1 SEHNR, CDR2 FQNEAQ (reference sequence). DNA for the CDR3: TGTGCCAGCAGCCCCGCCGCCGGTAATGAAAAACTGTTTTTT. This encodes CASSPAAGNEKLFF.

The chain combines TRBV28 with TRBJ2-1; TRBD2 is a possible D gene (6 bases). With 7 bases removed from V and 0 bases from J, the gap between germline ends came to 13 bases. The germline CDR1 and CDR2 sequences are MDHEN and SYDVKM. The CDR3 is 15 amino acids. The CDR3 region is CASNVDGSSYNEQFF. In DNA form, the CDR3 reads TGTGCCAGCAATGTGGACGGGAGCTCCTACAATGAGCAGTTCTTC.

The rearrangement links TRBV6-1 to TRBJ1-6, with TRBD1 matching 8 bases. After removal of 4 bases from V and 7 bases from J, the junction contained 18 bases not matched to a gene. This CDR3 spans 19 amino acids. Germline V CDR1 and CDR2: MNHNS, SASEGT. DNA of the CDR3: TGTGCCAGCAGTGTCGGGCCACCTATAGACAGGGGAAAGAATTCACCCCTCCACTTT. Its translation: CASSVGPPIDRGKNSPLHF.

The count of this clone is one. The chain uses TRBV2 and TRBJ2-7; 9 bases are shared with TRBD1. This CDR3 comprises 13 residues. V lost 6 bases to trimming and J lost 4 bases; unmatched junction nucleotides: 4. Germline V CDR1 and CDR2: SNHLY, FYNNEI. DNA of the CDR3: TGTGCCAGCAGCCGGGACAGGGAGTACGAGCAGTACTTC. Translation gives CASSRDREYEQYF.

The chain recombines TRBV5-4 with TRBJ1-1, with unresolved D. Germline loops: CDR1 SGHNT, CDR2 YYREEE (reference sequence). The CDR3 is 15 amino acids. V lost 0 bases and J 4 bases, leaving 13 bases between the germline ends. CDR3 amino acids: CASSLVGGRATEAFF. The CDR3 DNA follows: TGTGCCAGCAGCTTGGTGGGAGGGAGGGCCACTGAAGCTTTCTTT.

This clone was seen a single time. The J gene is TRBJ1-2, the V gene TRBV29-1, with 9 bases matching TRBD1. The V gene end was trimmed by 5 bases and the J gene end by 8 bases; junction bases not matched to a gene: 9. The V gene's germline CDR1 is SQVTM and CDR2 ANQGSEA. The CDR3 contains 13 residues. The CDR3 DNA reads TGCAGCGTTCCGGGACAGGGATCAGAGGGCTACACCTTC. It encodes CSVPGQGSEGYTF.

The chain employs TRBV5-1 and TRBJ1-2; 7 nucleotides agree with TRBD1. The CDR3 is 14 residues long. Germline trimming cut 0 bases from V and 12 bases from J; bases unmatched to any gene: 11. Germline V gene lookup returns CDR1 SGHRS and CDR2 YFSETQ. For the CDR3, the DNA is TGCGCCAGCAGCTTGGTCATGACAGGGAGAGGTCACACCTTC. Translated, it gives CASSLVMTGRGHTF.

The chain couples TRBV28 to TRBJ2-7, with TRBD2 identical over 7 bases. Germline CDR1 MDHEN, CDR2 SYDVKM. J gave up 2 bases and V 6 bases, and 10 bases lay outside the gene matches. The CDR3 is made up of 15 amino acids. CDR3 in amino acids: CASSREKRGPYEQYF. The CDR3 DNA is TGTGCCAGCAGCCGTGAGAAGCGGGGACCCTACGAGCAGTACTTC.

V and J are TRBV30 and TRBJ1-1; D is ambiguous. The CDR3 loop spans 11 amino acids. Deletions cut 1 base from V and 6 bases from J, with 6 bases between. Germline V CDR1 and CDR2: GTSNPN, SVGIG (reference sequence). CDR3 in DNA: TGTGCCTGGAGTGGGCAGTCTGAAGCTTTCTTT. Translation: CAWSGQSEAFF.

This clone came up a few times. V gene TRBV5-1 combines with J gene TRBJ1-5; D remains ambiguous. Germline V gives CDR1 SGHRS, CDR2 YFSETQ. The CDR3 runs to 14 residues. V dropped 0 bases and J dropped 4 bases, with 8 bases sitting between them. The CDR3 protein is CASSLGEGNQPQHF. CDR3 nucleotides: TGCGCCAGCAGCTTGGGGGAGGGAAATCAGCCCCAGCATTTT.

Notes on this clone: This sample also contains other DNA sequences that code for the same CDR3. The V and J genes are TRBV5-6 and TRBJ2-5, with a tentative D call TRBD1 (5 bases). This CDR3 has 14 residues. Per the germline V gene, CDR1 is SGHDT and CDR2 is YYEEEE. Trimming shortened V by 1 base and J by 2 bases, and 9 bases separated the two germline ends. The CDR3 nucleotides are TGTGCCAGCAGCTTGAGGGGCGCACAAGAGACCCAGTACTTC. As protein: CASSLRGAQETQYF.

The chain uses TRBV5-1 and TRBJ2-5, with no clear D. The CDR3 is 15 amino acids. V shed 0 bases and J shed 5 bases, with 14 bases lying between them. Germline CDR1 reads SGHRS; CDR2 reads YFSETQ. CDR3 coding DNA: TGCGCCAGCAGCTTGGCCGGAGCGACCCGGGAGACCCAGTACTTC. It encodes CASSLAGATRETQYF.

The rearrangement uses TRBV2 and TRBJ2-7, with 7 bases that match TRBD1. Germline trimming cut 10 bases from V and 5 bases from J; bases unmatched to any gene: 14. Germline CDR1 SNHLY, CDR2 FYNNEI. CDR3 size: 14 residues. The CDR3 is CATQSVDRANEQYF. CDR3 sequence (DNA): TGTGCCACTCAATCGGTCGACAGGGCCAACGAGCAGTACTTC.

The chain couples TRBV5-5 to TRBJ2-5; tentatively, D is TRBD1 (5 bases). The CDR3 totals 12 residues. Looked up from germline, CDR1 is SGHKS and CDR2 is YYEKEE (reference sequence). V dropped 10 bases and J dropped 2 bases, with 12 bases sitting between them. This CDR3 reads CAGSTVQETQYF. Written as DNA, the CDR3 is TGTGCCGGTTCGACAGTGCAAGAGACCCAGTACTTC.